The 8 T cell receptor beta chains in this list originate from one sample, sequenced in a study of identical twins. MiXCR, run by TCRdb on the 5' RACE reads, gives a single entry per CDR3 protein. The sample contains fewer than 800,000 distinct CDR3 sequences, roughly 6.6% of which appear only once. The sample was also linked to a second study, of yellow fever vaccine responses in identical twins.

Material: PBMCs. All receptors derive from a woman younger than 30 in good health.

This clonotype was seen a single time. The conserved final phenylalanine or tryptophan is absent from the CDR3, which likely points to a read error. The rearrangement links TRBV29-1 to TRBJ2-5; D is perhaps TRBD1 or TRBD2 (5 bases each). CDR3 length: 14 amino acids. V lost 4 bases to trimming and J lost 1 base, with 13 bases between them. Germline V gene data show CDR1 as SQVTM and CDR2 as ANQGSEA. The CDR3 loop reads CSVGRGRPQETQYI. CDR3 coding DNA: TGCAGCGTTGGTCGGGGCCGCCCCCAAGAGACCCAGTACATC.

This clonotype was observed at least ten times. For the CDR3, the DNA is TGTGCCAGCAGTTTCCTACAGGGGCCCAATGAGCAGTTCTTC. Translated, it gives CASSFLQGPNEQFF. The chain uses TRBV12-3 or TRBV12-4 and TRBJ2-1; 7 nucleotides agree with TRBD1. J was trimmed by 6 bases and V by 3 bases; bases with no gene match: 5. The CDR3 runs to 14 residues.

There are many counts of this clonotype. The CDR3: CASRVLAGYNEQFF. The CDR3 DNA reads TGCGCCAGCAGGGTACTAGCTGGGTACAATGAGCAGTTCTTC. This chain connects TRBV10-2 to TRBJ2-1; D possibly corresponds to TRBD2 (6 bases). CDR3 length: 14 amino acids. CDR1 WSHSY and CDR2 SAAADI come from the germline V gene. Trimming left V 6 bases short and J 4 bases short, with 13 bases between.

The rearrangement joins TRBV20-1 to TRBJ2-2; tentative D call: TRBD1 (7 bases). In germline, CDR1 is DFQATT, CDR2 SNEGSKA (reference sequence). V was shortened by 6 bases and J by 6 bases, with 17 bases between the two germline ends. CDR3 length: 14 amino acids. The CDR3 DNA sequence: TGCAGTGCAGCGGGCAGGGGGACGGCCGGGGAGCTGTTTTTT. It is translated as CSAAGRGTAGELFF.

This clonotype occurred many times. This chain joins TRBV29-1 and TRBJ1-1, with unresolved D. Between the trimmed V and J ends, which lost 4 bases and 1 base, there was a span of 7 bases. The CDR3 sequence is 12 residues long. CDR1 is SQVTM and CDR2 is ANQGSEA in the germline V gene. CDR3 sequence: CSVGSGNTEAFF. CDR3 nucleotides: TGCAGCGTTGGCTCCGGGAACACTGAAGCTTTCTTT.

This rearrangement joins TRBV15 to TRBJ2-1, with D perhaps TRBD2 (7 bases). The CDR3 has 16 amino acids. V dropped 1 base and J dropped 7 bases, with 17 bases sitting between them. The germline V gene encodes CDR1 LNHNV and CDR2 YYDKDF (reference sequence). CDR3 in DNA: TGTGCCACCAGCAGAGCTGGGGGGGCCAGAGGTAATGAGCAGTTCTTC. It specifies CATSRAGGARGNEQFF.

The chain carries TRBV14 and TRBJ2-1; D remains ambiguous. The length of the CDR3 is 15 residues. V was clipped by 0 bases and J by 6 bases, with 12 bases between them. Germline lookup yields CDR1 SGHDN and CDR2 FVKESK. CDR3 coding DNA: TGTGCCAGCAGCCAAGACGGAGACACAACCAATGAGCAGTTCTTC. This gives the protein CASSQDGDTTNEQFF.

This clonotype was recorded at least ten times. V is TRBV6-5 and J is TRBJ1-2; D gene unclear. Germline V gives CDR1 MNHEY, CDR2 SVGAGI. The CDR3 consists of 15 residues. V was shortened by 1 base and J by 6 bases, with 15 bases between the two germline ends. CDR3 sequence: CASSYWSTSAHGYTF. The CDR3 region has the DNA TGTGCCAGCAGTTACTGGTCGACCTCAGCCCATGGCTACACCTTC.